This entry lists 26 T cell receptor beta chains sequenced from one sample in a study of cytomegalovirus exposure and HLA in healthy donors. Use of 60 Vbeta and 13 Jbeta primers characterized the PCR. The repertoire was sequenced with immunoSEQ multiplex PCR; TCRdb's copy has only in-frame clones and lacks some. The sample consists of 200,000 to 250,000 clones, approximately 81% of them appearing once. Sequenced material: PBMCs. The receptors stem from a human donor in good health.

The chain couples TRBV2 to TRBJ2-1; TRBD2 agrees at 12 bases. V shed 6 bases and J 8 bases; nucleotides not matched to a gene: 5. CDR3 length: 14 residues. CDR1 is SNHLY and CDR2 is FYNNEI in the germline V gene. The CDR3 DNA reads TGTGCCAGCAGGGCGGGACTAGCGGGCGATGAGCAGTTCTTC. Translated: CASRAGLAGDEQFF.

The chain recombines TRBV4-1 with TRBJ2-3; D might be TRBD2 (5 bases). CDR3 length: 16 amino acids. The V end was cut by 1 base, the J end by 3 bases, with 14 bases between. The germline V gene encodes CDR1 MGHRA and CDR2 YSYEKL. The CDR3 region is CASSQVSTTKTDTQYF. The CDR3 DNA reads TGCGCCAGCAGCCAAGTTTCGACTACAAAAACAGATACGCAGTATTTT.

A note on this clone: The same CDR3 also results from other DNA sequences found in this sample. The chain has TRBV5-1 and TRBJ2-5; 9 positions agree with TRBD1. Looked up from germline, CDR1 is SGHRS and CDR2 is YFSETQ. The V and J ends lost 2 bases and 6 bases, in that order; junction bases with no gene match: 8. The CDR3 is 15 amino acids. CDR3: CASSFPDRGVKTQYF. The CDR3 nucleotides read TGCGCCAGCAGCTTTCCGGACAGGGGAGTAAAGACCCAGTACTTC.

The chain is built from TRBV7-2 and TRBJ2-2, with D maybe TRBD2 (6 bases). The CDR3 is 19 residues long. From germline, CDR1 is SGHTA and CDR2 FQGNSA. The V and J ends lost 2 bases and 4 bases respectively, with 23 bases between them. This CDR3 reads CASSLFSGVISIGTGELFF. CDR3 DNA sequence: TGTGCCAGCAGCTTATTTTCGGGAGTAATCAGCATAGGCACCGGGGAGCTGTTTTTT.

This clone was found once. The chain carries TRBV2 and TRBJ2-3, with a possible D match to TRBD2 (6 bases). CDR1 and CDR2 (germline): SNHLY, FYNNEI. The CDR3 is made up of 14 amino acids. V lost 3 bases to trimming and J lost 2 bases, with 9 bases between them. The chain's CDR3 is CASSERGATDTQYF. The DNA of the CDR3 is TGTGCCAGCAGTGAGCGGGGAGCCACAGATACGCAGTATTTT.

V usage is TRBV28 and J usage is TRBJ2-7; the D gene is possibly TRBD1 (6 bases). V gave up 6 bases and J gave up 2 bases, with 14 bases separating them. CDR1 MDHEN and CDR2 SYDVKM come from the germline V gene. The CDR3 has 14 residues. The CDR3, as DNA: TGTGCCAGCAGACTCCGGGACACTGCCTACGAGCAGTACTTC. This codes for CASRLRDTAYEQYF.

The genes are TRBV5-1 and TRBJ1-2; TRBD1 agrees at 7 bases. The V segment lost 0 bases and the J segment 8 bases; nucleotides outside the gene matches: 4. The CDR3 has 13 amino acids. CDR1 and CDR2 (germline): SGHRS, YFSETQ. The CDR3 loop is CASSLGGGEGYTF. The CDR3 DNA sequence: TGCGCCAGCAGCTTGGGAGGGGGCGAGGGCTACACCTTC.

The gene calls are TRBV27 and TRBJ2-6, with TRBD1 identical over 7 bases. The trim removed 5 bases at V and 0 bases at J, leaving 10 bases unmatched. Germline V gene data show CDR1 as MNHEY and CDR2 as SMNVEV (reference sequence). The CDR3 totals 18 residues. CDR3 amino acids: CASSPRTGRTSGANVLTF. The DNA for the CDR3 is TGTGCCAGCAGTCCGCGGACAGGCCGGACCTCTGGGGCCAACGTCCTGACTTTC.

This clone showed up just once. J is TRBJ2-4 and V is TRBV4-1; 7 bases are a match to TRBD1. The germline CDR1 and CDR2 sequences are MGHRA and YSYEKL. The V and J ends lost 3 bases and 0 bases, in that order; junction bases with no gene match: 5. CDR3 length equals 16 residues. The CDR3 spells CASSQDRNLAKNIQYF. The CDR3 nucleotides are TGCGCCAGCAGCCAGGACAGGAACTTAGCCAAAAACATTCAGTACTTC.

This clone was observed a single time. The chain recombines TRBV30 with TRBJ2-7, with 8 bases aligning to TRBD2. Germline V gene lookup returns CDR1 GTSNPN and CDR2 SVGIG (reference sequence). CDR3 length: 13 residues. Trimming cost V 2 bases and J 2 bases; bases outside gene matches: 2. The CDR3 nucleotides are TGTGCCTGGAGTCGGGGGGGGACCTACGAGCAGTACTTC. Translated: CAWSRGGTYEQYF.

V gene TRBV6-5 combines with J gene TRBJ2-7; D is uncertain. Looked up from germline, CDR1 is MNHEY and CDR2 is SVGAGI. V lost 2 bases, J lost 4 bases, and 3 bases lay in between. The CDR3 runs 11 residues. The CDR3 DNA reads as TGTGCCAGCAGTTACCAGTACGAGCAGTACTTC. Its protein product is CASSYQYEQYF.

In this sample, this clone turned up once. V and J are TRBV28 and TRBJ2-7; D is undetermined. The CDR3 loop spans 13 amino acids. Germline values: CDR1 MDHEN, CDR2 SYDVKM. Trimming removed 3 bases from V and 1 base from J, with 7 bases in between. The CDR3 DNA follows: TGTGCCAGCAGTTTTTCAGATTCCTACGAGCAGTACTTC. It encodes CASSFSDSYEQYF.

This rearrangement joins TRBV25-1 to TRBJ2-1; D not certain. Germline CDR1 reads MGHDK; CDR2 reads SYGVNS. The CDR3 has 12 residues. V dropped 4 bases and J dropped 4 bases, with 5 bases sitting between them. CDR3 sequence: CASSAEYNEQFF. The CDR3 DNA reads TGTGCCAGCAGTGCGGAGTACAATGAGCAGTTCTTC.

This sequence joins TRBV28 and TRBJ1-1, with 11 bases lining up with TRBD1. Unmatched junction bases numbered 10, after V lost 6 bases and J lost 4 bases. Per the germline V gene, CDR1 is MDHEN and CDR2 is SYDVKM. This CDR3 comprises 16 residues. This CDR3 reads CASRPPLGQGGTEAFF. The CDR3 DNA reads TGTGCCAGCAGACCCCCCCTGGGACAGGGGGGCACTGAAGCTTTCTTT. Using reference TRBV28 and TRBJ1-1 for the parts outside the CDR3, the full variable domain is DVKVTQSSRYLVKRTGEKVFLECVQDMDHENMFWYRQDPGLGLRLIYFSYDVKMKEKGDIPEGYSVSREKKERFSLILESASTNQTSMYLCASRPPLGQGGTEAFFGQGTRLTVV.

The CDR3 loop reads CASSLNPAGSKQETQYF. CDR3 nucleotide sequence: TGTGCCAGCAGCTTAAACCCAGCGGGCTCGAAACAAGAGACCCAGTACTTC. The rearrangement links TRBV7-2 to TRBJ2-5, with D possibly matching TRBD2 (6 bases). The CDR3 consists of 17 residues. The germline V and J ends were trimmed by 2 bases and 2 bases, with 18 bases remaining between them. Germline V gene data show CDR1 as SGHTA and CDR2 as FQGNSA.

This clone was observed a handful of times. The J gene is TRBJ2-1, the V gene TRBV6-4, with 12 bases that match TRBD2. Germline trimming cut 3 bases from V and 3 bases from J; bases unmatched to any gene: 3. The CDR3 loop spans 16 amino acids. Germline CDR1 MRHNA, CDR2 SNTAGT. CDR3 in DNA: TGTGCCAGCAGTGATCCTAGCGGGAGGGGCTACAATGAGCAGTTCTTC. As protein: CASSDPSGRGYNEQFF.

Concerning this clone: The germline gene is not matched at one end of the junction; a read error may be the cause. The chain recombines TRBV7-9 with TRBJ2-1, with a weak D call TRBD2 (5 bases). CDR3 length equals 12 residues. Germline values: CDR1 SEHNR, CDR2 FQNEAQ (reference sequence). CDR3 protein: CSSSLGSSEQFF. CDR3 sequence (DNA): TGTTCCAGCAGCTTAGGGAGTTCTGAGCAGTTCTTC.

The V call is TRBV9, the J call TRBJ2-1; TRBD1 agrees at 8 bases. The CDR3 covers 16 residues. Per the germline V gene, CDR1 is SGDLS and CDR2 is YYNGEE. V lost 4 bases to trimming and J lost 8 bases; unmatched junction nucleotides: 14. The CDR3 coding sequence is TGTGCCAGCAGCCTCAGAGAGCAGGGGGCGTACGATGAGCAGTTCTTC. This sequence encodes CASSLREQGAYDEQFF.

The chain employs TRBV27 and TRBJ2-3, with a weak D call TRBD2 (5 bases). V lost 5 bases, J lost 5 bases, and 17 bases lay in between. Germline V gene data show CDR1 as MNHEY and CDR2 as SMNVEV (reference sequence). The CDR3 totals 15 residues. The CDR3 DNA is TGTGCCAGCAGTGATGGAGGACTCTTTGGAGATACGCAGTATTTT. Translating gives CASSDGGLFGDTQYF.

The chain employs TRBV2 and TRBJ2-7, with a tentative D call TRBD1 (6 bases). Per the germline V gene, CDR1 is SNHLY and CDR2 is FYNNEI. The length of the CDR3 is 16 residues. The V gene lost 1 base and the J gene lost 2 bases, with 15 bases spanning the gap. CDR3 protein: CASSEGTALYTYEQYF. CDR3 nucleotide sequence: TGTGCCAGCAGTGAAGGGACAGCACTTTATACCTACGAGCAGTACTTC.

This chain links TRBV28 with TRBJ1-3; D is possibly TRBD1 (6 bases). In germline, CDR1 is MDHEN, CDR2 SYDVKM. The CDR3 spans 16 residues. With 2 bases removed from V and 10 bases from J, the gap between germline ends came to 21 bases. This CDR3 is CASSLGTPEGLKTIYF. The CDR3 DNA reads TGTGCCAGCAGTTTAGGGACACCCGAGGGATTGAAGACCATATATTTT. Complete variable domain (other parts from reference TRBV28 and TRBJ1-3): DVKVTQSSRYLVKRTGEKVFLECVQDMDHENMFWYRQDPGLGLRLIYFSYDVKMKEKGDIPEGYSVSREKKERFSLILESASTNQTSMYLCASSLGTPEGLKTIYFGEGSWLTVV.

Concerning this clone itself: The junction departs from the called germline gene at one end, perhaps through a read error. This sequence joins TRBV7-9 and TRBJ1-5, with 10 bases fitting TRBD1. The length of the CDR3 is 15 residues. Germline V CDR1 and CDR2: SEHNR, FQNEAQ (reference sequence). The CDR3 loop reads CSSSLGTGGNQPQHF. The CDR3 DNA reads as TGTTCCAGCAGCCTCGGGACAGGGGGCAATCAGCCCCAGCATTTT. The entire variable domain, with the rest obtained from reference TRBV7-9 and TRBJ1-5, is as follows: DTGVSQNPRHKITKRGQNVTFRCDPISEHNRLYWYRQTLGQGPEFLTYFQNEAQLEKSRLLSDRFSAERPKGSFSTLEIQRTEQGDSAMYLCSSSLGTGGNQPQHFGDGTRLSIL.

This clone is a singleton in its sample. V and J are TRBV19 and TRBJ2-7, with 9 bases aligning to TRBD2. J gave up 7 bases and V 2 bases, and 3 bases lay outside the gene matches. Germline V gene lookup returns CDR1 LNHDA and CDR2 SQIVND (reference sequence). This CDR3 is built from 13 residues. The CDR3 DNA follows: TGTGCCAGTAGTATAAAGGCGGGAGGGGAGCAGTACTTC. Its translation: CASSIKAGGEQYF.

The chain carries TRBV2 and TRBJ2-7; 8 bases match TRBD2. Per the germline V gene, CDR1 is SNHLY and CDR2 is FYNNEI. This CDR3 is built from 14 residues. Germline trimming cut 4 bases from V and 5 bases from J; bases unmatched to any gene: 7. The CDR3 DNA reads TGTGCCAGCAGTGTCACGGGAGGGCAGCACGAGCAGTACTTC. Translation: CASSVTGGQHEQYF.

This chain links TRBV4-1 with TRBJ2-1; 7 nucleotides line up with TRBD2. Per germline, CDR1 MGHRA and CDR2 YSYEKL. V was pared by 3 bases and J by 3 bases, with 8 bases of the junction left unmatched. The CDR3 totals 16 residues. The DNA of the CDR3 is TGCGCCAGCAGCCAGGCCCCAGCGGGGTTCTACAATGAGCAGTTCTTC. Translation: CASSQAPAGFYNEQFF.

The chain couples TRBV2 to TRBJ2-1; a possible D gene is TRBD2 (6 bases). In germline, CDR1 is SNHLY, CDR2 FYNNEI. The CDR3 sequence is 16 residues long. The germline V and J ends were trimmed by 4 bases and 4 bases, with 17 bases remaining between them. This CDR3 reads CASSALAELRYNEQFF. The DNA for the CDR3 is TGTGCCAGCAGTGCCTTAGCGGAACTGAGATACAATGAGCAGTTCTTC. Full variable domain (outside the CDR3, taken from reference TRBV2 and TRBJ2-1): EPEVTQTPSHQVTQMGQEVILRCVPISNHLYFYWYRQILGQKVEFLVSFYNNEISEKSEIFDDQFSVERPDGSNFTLKIRSTKLEDSAMYFCASSALAELRYNEQFFGPGTRLTVL.